This passage covers 25 T cell receptor beta chains from one sample sequenced in a study of blood T cell repertoires in COVID-19 (dated by TCRdb to the early 2020s). The library was built by means of the immunoSEQ multiplex PCR assay. The clones in this table, taken by TCRdb from immuneACCESS, are in-frame only. Not every clone is retained; where verified, under half of the shortfall comes from an unresolved V gene, and the cause of the rest is unknown. Counted in this sample were a few hundred thousand clones; roughly 89% of them appeared once. The ten largest make up around 0.92% of the sample. Sequencing input: peripheral blood. The receptors shown here come from a young man with COVID-19, enrolled during active disease.

V usage is TRBV4-2 and J usage is TRBJ2-5; unclear D gene. The CDR3 consists of 15 residues. V lost 0 bases to trimming and J lost 5 bases, with 13 bases between them. In germline, CDR1 is LGHNA, CDR2 YNFKEQ. The CDR3 sequence: CASSQDAFRRETQYF. The CDR3 DNA is TGTGCCAGCAGCCAAGATGCCTTCCGGCGGGAGACCCAGTACTTC.

The gene calls are TRBV5-4 and TRBJ2-7; possible D gene TRBD2, 5 bases. V was cut by 2 bases and J by 4 bases, with 7 bases left in between. This CDR3 region has 12 residues. Per the germline V gene, CDR1 is SGHNT and CDR2 is YYREEE (reference sequence). CDR3 sequence (DNA): TGTGCCAGCAGCTTCCCGGGGTACGAGCAGTACTTC. It encodes CASSFPGYEQYF.

The sample holds one count of this clone. The V and J genes are TRBV10-2 and TRBJ2-7, with D maybe TRBD1 (6 bases). CDR1 and CDR2 (germline): WSHSY, SAAADI. The V end lost 4 bases, the J end lost 9 bases, and 25 bases lay between the germline ends. The CDR3 is 16 amino acids. The CDR3 region is CASSAIGQWGIGGQYF. The DNA for the CDR3 is TGCGCCAGCAGTGCCATAGGACAGTGGGGCATTGGTGGGCAGTACTTC.

This chain connects TRBV4-1 to TRBJ1-1; D may be TRBD1 (6 bases). Per the germline V gene, CDR1 is MGHRA and CDR2 is YSYEKL. The CDR3 covers 14 residues. Trimming shortened V by 4 bases and J by 5 bases, and 14 bases separated the two germline ends. The CDR3 protein is CASSLGRGTTEAFF. The CDR3 nucleotides read TGCGCCAGCAGCCTGGGTAGGGGGACGACTGAAGCTTTCTTT.

This clone showed up just a few times. The chain has TRBV5-4 and TRBJ1-6; TRBD1 matches 9 bases. V lost 3 bases and J lost 9; bases outside the gene matches: 7. The CDR3 has 15 amino acids. Germline values: CDR1 SGHNT, CDR2 YYREEE (reference sequence). The CDR3 protein is CASSSKPTGGSPLHF. CDR3 bases: TGTGCCAGCAGCTCGAAGCCGACAGGGGGTTCACCCCTCCACTTT.

This rearrangement joins TRBV2 to TRBJ2-3; 12 bases align to TRBD2. Looked up from germline, CDR1 is SNHLY and CDR2 is FYNNEI. The ends lost 8 bases at V and 6 bases at J; junction bases unmatched: 6. The length of the CDR3 is 14 residues. As DNA, the CDR3 is TGTGCCAGCCGTCTAGCGGGAGGGTGGGATACGCAGTATTTT. Amino acids: CASRLAGGWDTQYF.

The table lists this clone with a few counts. This sequence joins TRBV7-9 and TRBJ1-2; TRBD1 matches at 10 bases. In germline, CDR1 is SEHNR, CDR2 FQNEAQ (reference sequence). V gave up 5 bases and J gave up 8 bases; unmatched junction bases: 11. The CDR3 contains 15 residues. This CDR3 reads CASSVGYGTGEGYTF. The CDR3 DNA is TGTGCCAGCAGCGTAGGGTACGGGACAGGGGAAGGCTACACCTTC.

This clone appeared a single time. The chain uses TRBV19 and TRBJ2-1; TRBD1 matches 7 bases. V dropped 5 bases and J dropped 6; count of bases not matched to a gene: 13. Looked up from germline, CDR1 is LNHDA and CDR2 is SQIVND (reference sequence). The length of the CDR3 is 16 residues. CDR3 in amino acids: CASSSWDSLRVNEQFF. The CDR3 nucleotides are TGTGCCAGTAGTTCATGGGACAGCCTACGAGTCAATGAGCAGTTCTTC.

V and J are TRBV4-2 and TRBJ1-5; D possibly corresponds to TRBD1 (6 bases). CDR1 LGHNA and CDR2 YNFKEQ come from the germline V gene. This CDR3 contains 16 residues. Trimming stripped 1 base from V and 0 bases from J, with 10 bases between. The CDR3 sequence is CASSQGQADSNQPQHF. The CDR3 DNA reads as TGTGCCAGCAGCCAAGGACAGGCGGATAGCAATCAGCCCCAGCATTTT.

V gene TRBV6-4 combines with J gene TRBJ2-7; the match to TRBD1 covers 9 bases. Germline V lookup: CDR1 MRHNA, CDR2 SNTAGT. After removal of 7 bases from V and 3 bases from J, the junction contained 7 bases not matched to a gene. CDR3 length: 14 amino acids. This chain's CDR3 is CASNGTGIRYEQYF. The CDR3 DNA follows: TGTGCCAGCAATGGGACAGGGATTCGCTACGAGCAGTACTTC.

The chain links TRBV18 to TRBJ1-1; D is uncertain. V was pared by 0 bases and J by 4 bases, with 6 bases between. The V gene's germline CDR1 is KGHSH and CDR2 LQKENI. The CDR3 has 13 residues. The CDR3 sequence: CASSPPPGTEAFF. CDR3 DNA: TGTGCCAGCTCACCACCCCCGGGCACTGAAGCTTTCTTT.

This sequence joins TRBV18 and TRBJ2-1, with 10 bases identical to TRBD2. CDR3 length: 15 residues. Germline V gene data show CDR1 as KGHSH and CDR2 as LQKENI. V shed 0 bases, J shed 7 bases, and the junction held 3 bases outside the gene matches. This chain's CDR3 is CASSPPSGLANEQFF. Here the CDR3 DNA reads TGTGCCAGCTCACCACCATCGGGACTAGCGAATGAGCAGTTCTTC.

The gene calls are TRBV14 and TRBJ2-7; D uncertain. The germline V gene encodes CDR1 SGHDN and CDR2 FVKESK. Trimming removed 0 bases at V and 7 bases at J, with 13 bases between. The CDR3 runs to 14 residues. The CDR3 nucleotides are TGTGCCAGCAGCCAAGATAGGATAGCTGAGGAGCAGTACTTC. This gives the protein CASSQDRIAEEQYF.

The genes are TRBV9 and TRBJ2-5; 11 positions match TRBD2. The V and J ends lost 4 bases and 6 bases, in that order; junction bases with no gene match: 11. Germline CDR1 and CDR2: SGDLS and YYNGEE. The CDR3 is 16 residues long. CDR3 sequence (DNA): TGTGCCAGCAGCCCTTGGGGTAGCGGGGGGGCACAGACCCAGTACTTC. Protein product: CASSPWGSGGAQTQYF. Full variable domain (rest looked up from reference TRBV9 and TRBJ2-5): DSGVTQTPKHLITATGQRVTLRCSPRSGDLSVYWYQQSLDQGLQFLIQYYNGEERAKGNILERFSAQQFPDLHSELNLSSLELGDSALYFCASSPWGSGGAQTQYFGPGTRLLVL.

The chain recombines TRBV6-5 with TRBJ1-1; D call uncertain. The germline gives CDR1 MNHEY, CDR2 SVGAGI. The CDR3 is 15 amino acids. Trimming shortened V by 6 bases and J by 0 bases, and 14 bases separated the two germline ends. CDR3 region: CASSRDYSVNTEAFF. The CDR3, as DNA: TGTGCCAGCAGCCGGGATTACAGTGTGAACACTGAAGCTTTCTTT.

This clone was detected once. The gene calls are TRBV15 and TRBJ2-7; TRBD2 matches at 8 bases. Trimming at V came to 5 bases and at J to 4 bases, leaving 16 bases not matched to a gene. The germline gives CDR1 LNHNV, CDR2 YYDKDF (reference sequence). CDR3 length equals 17 residues. This CDR3 reads CATSGTSPGTRKYEQYF. The CDR3 nucleotides are TGTGCCACCAGCGGAACTTCCCCCGGGACTAGAAAGTACGAGCAGTACTTC.

This sequence joins TRBV4-1 and TRBJ2-7; TRBD2 aligns across 8 bases. Germline V gives CDR1 MGHRA, CDR2 YSYEKL. J lost 0 bases, V lost 6 bases, and 7 bases had no gene match. The CDR3 loop spans 15 amino acids. DNA of the CDR3: TGCGCCAGCAGTCTCAGCGGGAGCATCTCCTACGAGCAGTACTTC. Amino acids: CASSLSGSISYEQYF.

The rearrangement uses TRBV5-4 and TRBJ2-5; TRBD1 matches at 7 bases. The CDR3 has 15 residues. Trimming at V came to 4 bases and at J to 4 bases, leaving 10 bases not matched to a gene. Germline V gene data show CDR1 as SGHNT and CDR2 as YYREEE (reference sequence). CDR3 sequence: CASSRDSPVGETQYF. CDR3 DNA: TGTGCCAGCAGCCGGGACAGTCCGGTGGGAGAGACCCAGTACTTC. The entire variable domain, with the rest obtained from reference TRBV5-4 and TRBJ2-5, is as follows: ETGVTQSPTHLIKTRGQQVTLRCSSQSGHNTVSWYQQALGQGPQFIFQYYREEENGRGNFPPRFSGLQFPNYSSELNVNALELDDSALYLCASSRDSPVGETQYFGPGTRLLVL.

This sequence joins TRBV30 and TRBJ2-7; the D gene is possibly TRBD1 (6 bases). CDR1 GTSNPN and CDR2 SVGIG come from the germline V gene (reference sequence). The ends were cut back, 4 bases at V and 1 base at J, with 8 bases in the middle. The CDR3 extends over 12 amino acids. Written as DNA, the CDR3 is TGTGCCTGGACGGGGACATCCTACGAGCAGTACTTC. It yields the protein CAWTGTSYEQYF.

The gene calls are TRBV29-1 and TRBJ2-3; 8 positions match TRBD2. The trim removed 5 bases at V and 5 bases at J, leaving 9 bases unmatched. CDR1 SQVTM and CDR2 ANQGSEA come from the germline V gene. The CDR3 totals 14 residues. The CDR3 loop is CSVRRVAGIDTQYF. CDR3 coding DNA: TGCAGCGTTCGCCGGGTAGCGGGAATAGATACGCAGTATTTT.

The chain employs TRBV2 and TRBJ1-5; 9 nucleotides match TRBD1. CDR1 and CDR2 (germline): SNHLY, FYNNEI. Germline trimming cut 8 bases from V and 2 bases from J; bases unmatched to any gene: 7. The length of the CDR3 is 15 residues. The CDR3 DNA is TGTGCCAGCTCCAACAGGGGGCTGGGCAATCAGCCCCAGCATTTT. The encoded protein is CASSNRGLGNQPQHF.

The CDR3 nucleotides read TGTGCCAGCAGCGTAGCTTGCCCGGGACAGAACCTATTTTATGTGCAGTACTTC. Protein sequence: CASSVACPGQNLFYVQYF. This sequence joins TRBV9 and TRBJ2-7; 7 bases agree with TRBD1. The CDR3 is 18 amino acids. The V gene end was trimmed by 0 bases and the J gene end by 9 bases; junction bases not matched to a gene: 21. Germline CDR1 is SGDLS and CDR2 is YYNGEE.

This chain connects TRBV5-5 to TRBJ2-2; a possible D gene is TRBD1 (5 bases). This CDR3 spans 15 amino acids. The germline V gene encodes CDR1 SGHKS and CDR2 YYEKEE (reference sequence). V was trimmed by 5 bases and J by 3 bases, leaving 14 bases between them. CDR3 DNA sequence: TGTGCCAGCAGGGCACAGGTCGCCTACACCGGGGAGCTGTTTTTT. Translation gives CASRAQVAYTGELFF.

About this clone: One end of the junction is discordant with germline, which a read error may explain. Here the CDR3 reads CASSAGLAGRNEQFF. CDR3 nucleotide sequence: TGTGCTAGCAGCGCAGGACTAGCGGGCCGTAATGAGCAGTTCTTC. The J gene is TRBJ2-1, the V gene TRBV7-7; 11 bases are shared with TRBD2. This CDR3 contains 15 residues. Per the germline V gene, CDR1 is SSHAT and CDR2 is FNYEAQ (reference sequence).

J is TRBJ2-5 and V is TRBV27, with 8 bases aligning to TRBD2. Per the germline V gene, CDR1 is MNHEY and CDR2 is SMNVEV (reference sequence). The CDR3 has 14 amino acids. Trimming removed 6 bases from V and 9 bases from J; junction bases left unmatched: 12. The CDR3 sequence is CASRLAAATKAQYF. Here the CDR3 DNA reads TGTGCCAGCAGACTAGCGGCCGCGACAAAGGCCCAGTACTTC.